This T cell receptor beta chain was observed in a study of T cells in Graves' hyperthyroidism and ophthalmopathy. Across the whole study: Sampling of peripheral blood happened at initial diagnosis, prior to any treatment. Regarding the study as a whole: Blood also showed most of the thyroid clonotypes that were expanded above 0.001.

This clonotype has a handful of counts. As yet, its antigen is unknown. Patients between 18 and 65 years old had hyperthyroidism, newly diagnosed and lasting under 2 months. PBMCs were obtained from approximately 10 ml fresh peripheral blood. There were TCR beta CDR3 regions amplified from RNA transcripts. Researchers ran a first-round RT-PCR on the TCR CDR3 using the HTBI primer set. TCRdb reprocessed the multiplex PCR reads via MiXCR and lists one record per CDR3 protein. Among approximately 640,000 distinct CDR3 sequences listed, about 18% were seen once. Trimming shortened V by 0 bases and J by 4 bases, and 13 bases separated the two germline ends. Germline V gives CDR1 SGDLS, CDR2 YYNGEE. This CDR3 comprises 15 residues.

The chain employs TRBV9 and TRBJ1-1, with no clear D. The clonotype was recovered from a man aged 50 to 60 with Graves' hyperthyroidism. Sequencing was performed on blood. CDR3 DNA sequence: TGTGCCAGCAGCGTAGCTTCGCAGCCGGGCACTGAAGCTTTCTTT. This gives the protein CASSVASQPGTEAFF. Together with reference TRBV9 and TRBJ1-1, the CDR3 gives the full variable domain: DSGVTQTPKHLITATGQRVTLRCSPRSGDLSVYWYQQSLDQGLQFLIQYYNGEERAKGNILERFSAQQFPDLHSELNLSSLELGDSALYFCASSVASQPGTEAFFGQGTRLTVV.